This T cell receptor beta chain was captured by sequencing in a study of CD8 T cells in ankylosing spondylitis listed by TCRdb under 2017. Turning to the overall study: The study profiled T cell receptor beta repertoires in healthy donors and ankylosing spondylitis patients to find disease-linked TCR variants. The full study cohort was made up of 25 ankylosing spondylitis patients and 108 healthy donors. Samples of peripheral blood were taken, and for ankylosing spondylitis patients, synovial fluid was collected as well.

General study outcomes and caveats: A CD8+ phenotype was shown by the disease-linked clones, which were found at relatively low frequencies in peripheral blood. Blood from ankylosing spondylitis patients appeared to be characterized by a TCR beta motif composed of 7 to 9 highly homologous amino acid variants. Some of the motif variants had been reported before in the synovial fluid and blood of reactive arthritis patients, a finding that suggests common disease-initiation mechanisms. The disease-linked clones were reported as significantly enriched in matched synovial fluid samples from ankylosing spondylitis patients.

The CDR3 covers 14 residues, taking in both the cysteine and the phenylalanine. The CDR3 DNA has 42 bases and is translated from base 1. Deletion took 5 bases off V and 5 bases off J, with a span of 15 bases between the germline ends. The CDR1 and CDR2 encoded by the germline V gene (reference sequence) are PRHDT and FYEKMQ. The listed sequencing device is Illumina HiSeq 2500. TCR beta libraries were prepared by quantitative 5'-RACE with molecular barcodes. The original pipeline was this. A new computational method based on a probabilistic model of VDJ rearrangement was used to identify disease-linked TCR variants. TCRdb reworked the public reads: Q25 trimming with fastp, MiXCR clone assembly, productive beta chains retained. Every entry covers one CDR3 protein and lists the most common genes and DNA from its rows. The V and J calls follow TCRdb's processing rather than the paper's. The table for this sample lists about 190,000 distinct CDR3 sequences; over 10% of them were counted only once. The top ten clones comprise roughly 9.6% of the sample.

This clonotype was recorded only once. It has no known antigen specificity. Per-base qualities were not stored, and no clone one base away is much larger. A lone read is weak support. The sequencing sample was made of blood, either unsorted or a sorted T cell fraction (not recorded which). Recombination linked TRBV13 to TRBJ2-5, and the D gene may be TRBD2, 6 bases matching. The clonotype comes from a female donor with ankylosing spondylitis or in good health (not recorded which). The DNA sequence is as follows: TGTGCCAGCAGCCATCGGGGCGGGAAGGAGACCCAGTACTTC. It specifies CASSHRGGKETQYF. Supplemented by the reference TRBV13 and TRBJ2-5 proteins around the CDR3, the complete variable domain is AAGVIQSPRHLIKEKRETATLKCYPIPRHDTVYWYQQGPGQDPQFLISFYEKMQSDKGSIPDRFSAQQFSDYHSELNMSSLELGDSALYFCASSHRGGKETQYFGPGTRLLVL.